These 30 T cell receptor beta chains share one sample of origin, sequenced in a study of cytomegalovirus exposure and HLA in healthy donors. Primers included in the PCR were 60 Vbeta and 13 Jbeta primers. Some clones are missing from TCRdb's copy, which holds only in-frame ones; the method was immunoSEQ multiplex PCR. The sample has 100,000 to 150,000 clones; the top ten hold over 1.5%. Sequencing input: PBMCs. The receptor source for this set is a woman between 40 and 50 years old in good health and CMV-seropositive.

V and J are TRBV7-9 and TRBJ2-1; 7 bases match TRBD1. The CDR3 loop spans 13 amino acids. With V trimmed by 0 bases and J by 15 bases, 8 bases remained unmatched. CDR1 and CDR2 (germline): SEHNR, FQNEAQ (reference sequence). CDR3 DNA sequence: TGTGCCAGCAGCTTAGCGCCAGACAGGGCTCGGTTCTTC. This translates into CASSLAPDRARFF.

The gene calls are TRBV7-3 and TRBJ2-5, with 10 nucleotides matching TRBD2. Germline values: CDR1 SGHTA, CDR2 FQGTGA. V dropped 8 bases and J dropped 7; count of bases not matched to a gene: 10. This CDR3 is built from 14 residues. As DNA, the CDR3 is TGTGCCAGCGCCAGTAGCGGGGGGCATGTGACCCAGTACTTC. This sequence encodes CASASSGGHVTQYF.

The gene calls are TRBV28 and TRBJ1-1; D is undetermined. The germline V gene has CDR1 MDHEN and CDR2 SYDVKM. The CDR3 length is 12 residues. Trimming cost V 7 bases and J 4 bases, with 10 bases left between them. The CDR3 DNA sequence: TGTGCCAGCAATACAGAGGGCACTGAAGCTTTCTTT. It is translated as CASNTEGTEAFF.

V and J are TRBV9 and TRBJ2-1; 11 bases match TRBD2. This CDR3 spans 15 amino acids. Per germline, CDR1 SGDLS and CDR2 YYNGEE. The V segment lost 4 bases and the J segment 9 bases; nucleotides outside the gene matches: 9. The CDR3 region has the DNA TGTGCCAGCAGCCCCCTAGCGGGAGGTGACAGTGAGCAGTTCTTC. Its translation: CASSPLAGGDSEQFF.

This rearrangement joins TRBV30 to TRBJ2-2; 8 bases map to TRBD1. The germline V gene encodes CDR1 GTSNPN and CDR2 SVGIG (reference sequence). CDR3 length: 13 residues. V lost 5 bases, J lost 4 bases, and 3 bases stayed unmatched. The CDR3, as DNA: TGTGCCTGGGGACAGGGTGGCACCGGGGAGCTGTTTTTT. Encoded protein: CAWGQGGTGELFF.

The chain is built from TRBV5-4 and TRBJ1-1; D gene ambiguous. In germline, CDR1 is SGHNT, CDR2 YYREEE (reference sequence). This CDR3 region has 13 residues. Trimming removed 1 base at V and 1 base at J, with 5 bases between. The CDR3 region has the DNA TGTGCCAGCAGCTTGTCCAGGAACACTGAAGCTTTCTTT. Its protein product is CASSLSRNTEAFF.

The genes are TRBV27 and TRBJ1-4, with D unresolved. The ends were cut back, 2 bases at V and 0 bases at J, with 4 bases in the middle. CDR1 and CDR2 (germline): MNHEY, SMNVEV (reference sequence). There are 14 residues in the CDR3. The CDR3, as DNA: TGTGCCAGCAGTTTAACAGCAACTAATGAAAAACTGTTTTTT. It specifies CASSLTATNEKLFF.

This sequence joins TRBV7-2 and TRBJ2-3; 15 bases align to TRBD2. The CDR3 spans 17 residues. Germline lookup yields CDR1 SGHTA and CDR2 FQGNSA. V was pared by 5 bases and J by 5 bases, with 8 bases of the junction left unmatched. The CDR3 here is CASSAGLAGGLGDTQYF. The DNA for the CDR3 is TGTGCCAGCAGCGCCGGACTAGCGGGAGGGTTGGGAGATACGCAGTATTTT.

The chain is built from TRBV28 and TRBJ1-5; 7 bases map to TRBD1. The germline V gene encodes CDR1 MDHEN and CDR2 SYDVKM. Unmatched junction bases numbered 9, after V lost 5 bases and J lost 5 bases. This CDR3 is 15 amino acids long. The DNA of the CDR3 is TGTGCCAGCAGTCTCCCGGGGGACAGCTATCAGCCCCAGCATTTT. Translating it yields CASSLPGDSYQPQHF.

This chain connects TRBV6-1 to TRBJ1-5; 7 positions agree with TRBD1. Trimming at V came to 6 bases and at J to 4 bases, leaving 3 bases not matched to a gene. The CDR3 totals 13 residues. The germline V gene has CDR1 MNHNS and CDR2 SASEGT. CDR3 DNA: TGTGCCAGCAGGGTACAGGGGAATCAGCCCCAGCATTTT. Translation gives CASRVQGNQPQHF.

Of note for this clone: One end of the junction is discordant with germline, which a read error may explain. The chain combines TRBV29-1 with TRBJ2-3, with TRBD1 matching 9 bases. The CDR3 is 15 amino acids. Germline V lookup: CDR1 SQVTM, CDR2 ANQGSEA. The CDR3 is CSVLPGQGRTGTQYF. The DNA of the CDR3 is TGCAGCGTTCTCCCGGGACAGGGTAGGACAGGTACGCAGTATTTT.

The CDR3 loop is CASSADSYNEQFF. The CDR3, as DNA: TGTGCCAGCAGCGCGGACAGTTACAATGAGCAGTTCTTC. V is TRBV7-8 and J is TRBJ2-1; TRBD1 is a possible D gene (6 bases). The CDR3 is 13 amino acids. Between the trimmed V and J ends, which lost 5 bases and 4 bases, there was a span of 9 bases. Germline V gene sequence: CDR1 SGHVS, CDR2 FQNEAQ. Drawing the rest from reference TRBV7-8 and TRBJ2-1, the complete variable domain is GAGVSQSPRYKVAKRGQDVALRCDPISGHVSLFWYQQALGQGPEFLTYFQNEAQLDKSGLPSDRFFAERPEGSVSTLKIQRTQQEDSAVYLCASSADSYNEQFFGPGTRLTVL.

This chain links TRBV19 with TRBJ1-5; D is uncertain. The CDR3 is 12 residues long. The germline V and J ends were trimmed by 5 bases and 5 bases, with 7 bases remaining between them. In germline, CDR1 is LNHDA, CDR2 SQIVND (reference sequence). This chain's CDR3 is CASSGSDQPQHF. CDR3 in DNA: TGTGCCAGTAGTGGCAGTGATCAGCCCCAGCATTTT.

The chain joins TRBV7-2 to TRBJ1-2, with TRBD1 as a possible D gene (5 bases). Trimming removed 3 bases from V and 8 bases from J, with 7 bases in between. Germline lookup yields CDR1 SGHTA and CDR2 FQGNSA. The CDR3 has 11 residues. CDR3 loop: CASSFGGGYTF. CDR3 sequence (DNA): TGTGCCAGCAGCTTCGGGGGAGGCTACACCTTC.

The chain couples TRBV29-1 to TRBJ2-2; 8 bases fit TRBD1. Germline values: CDR1 SQVTM, CDR2 ANQGSEA. The CDR3 has 14 amino acids. V was pared by 6 bases and J by 3 bases, with 6 bases of the junction left unmatched. CDR3 loop: CSVRQGMDTGELFF. In DNA form, the CDR3 reads TGCAGCGTACGACAGGGGATGGACACCGGGGAGCTGTTTTTT.

Here the CDR3 reads CASSVATQTQYF. CDR3 nucleotide sequence: TGTGCCAGCAGCGTAGCTACCCAGACCCAGTACTTC. The chain recombines TRBV9 with TRBJ2-5; D unclear. The CDR3 runs to 12 residues. V lost 0 bases to trimming and J lost 6 bases, with 6 bases between them. In germline, CDR1 is SGDLS, CDR2 YYNGEE. The full variable domain, rest sourced from reference TRBV9 and TRBJ2-5, is DSGVTQTPKHLITATGQRVTLRCSPRSGDLSVYWYQQSLDQGLQFLIQYYNGEERAKGNILERFSAQQFPDLHSELNLSSLELGDSALYFCASSVATQTQYFGPGTRLLVL.

The chain uses TRBV11-3 and TRBJ2-1; 13 positions match TRBD2. Germline CDR1 reads SGHNT; CDR2 reads YENEEA. There are 15 residues in the CDR3. With 5 bases clipped from V and 9 bases from J, the junction kept 7 bases outside the gene matches. The CDR3 reads CASSPGLAGAVEQFF. CDR3 bases: TGTGCCAGCAGCCCTGGACTAGCGGGAGCTGTTGAGCAGTTCTTC.

The J gene is TRBJ2-5, the V gene TRBV19, with 7 nucleotides matching TRBD1. V was clipped by 5 bases and J by 5 bases; unmatched bases: 8. The CDR3 has 14 residues. Germline CDR1 reads LNHDA; CDR2 reads SQIVND (reference sequence). CDR3 in DNA: TGTGCCAGTAGTTCCGATGACAGGGAGGAGACCCAGTACTTC. It encodes CASSSDDREETQYF.

The gene calls are TRBV5-4 and TRBJ1-3; D is possibly TRBD1 (5 bases). In germline, CDR1 is SGHNT, CDR2 YYREEE (reference sequence). This CDR3 comprises 14 residues. V gave up 0 bases and J gave up 9 bases, with 13 bases separating them. In DNA form, the CDR3 reads TGTGCCAGCAGCTTGGCCAGCAGGGAGGCCACCATATATTTT. Translation gives CASSLASREATIYF.

The genes are TRBV27 and TRBJ2-7; D ambiguous. The V gene lost 3 bases and the J gene lost 3 bases, with 9 bases spanning the gap. Germline V gives CDR1 MNHEY, CDR2 SMNVEV (reference sequence). The length of the CDR3 is 13 residues. DNA for the CDR3: TGTGCCAGCAGTTTGGCACATGGCTACGAGCAGTACTTC. Amino acids: CASSLAHGYEQYF.

The chain joins TRBV2 to TRBJ2-1; D is perhaps TRBD2 (5 bases). The CDR3 covers 17 residues. The V gene lost 5 bases and the J gene lost 4 bases, with 21 bases spanning the gap. Germline CDR1 SNHLY, CDR2 FYNNEI. The CDR3 DNA reads as TGTGCCAGCAGTTTTTCTACCCAGAGGGTGATTTACAATGAGCAGTTCTTC. Translated: CASSFSTQRVIYNEQFF. The full variable domain, rest sourced from reference TRBV2 and TRBJ2-1, is EPEVTQTPSHQVTQMGQEVILRCVPISNHLYFYWYRQILGQKVEFLVSFYNNEISEKSEIFDDQFSVERPDGSNFTLKIRSTKLEDSAMYFCASSFSTQRVIYNEQFFGPGTRLTVL.

This chain connects TRBV11-2 to TRBJ2-3; 7 nucleotides align to TRBD2. The V gene end was trimmed by 1 base and the J gene end by 3 bases; junction bases not matched to a gene: 7. Looked up from germline, CDR1 is SGHAT and CDR2 is FQNNGV. The CDR3 totals 16 residues. The CDR3 spells CASSLGGRAGTDTQYF. In DNA form, the CDR3 reads TGTGCCAGCAGCTTAGGTGGGAGGGCCGGGACAGATACGCAGTATTTT.

CDR3 bases: TGTGCCAGCAGCTTGGTGGCAGGGGCCTATGGCTACACCTTC. It encodes CASSLVAGAYGYTF. This chain links TRBV5-6 with TRBJ1-2, with D tentatively TRBD1 (6 bases). V lost 0 bases and J 4 bases, leaving 10 bases between the germline ends. The germline gives CDR1 SGHDT, CDR2 YYEEEE. This CDR3 has 14 residues. Using reference TRBV5-6 and TRBJ1-2 for the parts outside the CDR3, the full variable domain is DAGVTQSPTHLIKTRGQQVTLRCSPKSGHDTVSWYQQALGQGPQFIFQYYEEEERQRGNFPDRFSGHQFPNYSSELNVNALLLGDSALYLCASSLVAGAYGYTFGSGTRLTVV.

The chain has TRBV6-1 and TRBJ2-7, with a possible D match to TRBD2 (6 bases). The CDR3 is 13 amino acids. Germline lookup yields CDR1 MNHNS and CDR2 SASEGT. Trimming removed 7 bases at V and 2 bases at J, with 12 bases between. The DNA for the CDR3 is TGTGCCAGCATCGGAGCGGGCACCTACGAGCAGTACTTC. It codes for CASIGAGTYEQYF.

The rearrangement joins TRBV28 to TRBJ1-1, with unresolved D. The CDR3 is 13 residues long. Germline V gene sequence: CDR1 MDHEN, CDR2 SYDVKM. V was shortened by 4 bases and J by 0 bases, with 6 bases between the two germline ends. The DNA of the CDR3 is TGTGCCAGCAGTTACCAGGTGAACACTGAAGCTTTCTTT. This codes for CASSYQVNTEAFF.

This chain links TRBV5-4 with TRBJ2-7; 10 bases fit TRBD1. This CDR3 has 15 residues. Trimming removed 2 bases from V and 6 bases from J; junction bases left unmatched: 8. Germline CDR1 and CDR2: SGHNT and YYREEE (reference sequence). The CDR3 reads CASSFRDRGAPEQYF. As DNA, the CDR3 is TGTGCCAGCAGCTTCCGGGACAGGGGAGCGCCCGAGCAGTACTTC.

The chain combines TRBV28 with TRBJ2-3; D is ambiguous. The CDR3 runs to 13 residues. Germline assignment: CDR1 MDHEN and CDR2 SYDVKM. V lost 7 bases and J 6 bases, leaving 14 bases between the germline ends. CDR3 in DNA: TGTGCCAGCAAGGTCCCCGCGGCGGATACGCAGTATTTT. Protein: CASKVPAADTQYF.

V is TRBV5-1 and J is TRBJ2-1, with 11 bases fitting TRBD2. Germline values: CDR1 SGHRS, CDR2 YFSETQ. CDR3 length equals 15 residues. V gave up 6 bases and J gave up 4 bases; unmatched junction bases: 6. CDR3 loop: CASISGTSGYNEQFF. DNA for the CDR3: TGCGCCAGCATTTCCGGGACTAGCGGATACAATGAGCAGTTCTTC.

The CDR3 DNA is TGTGCCAGCAGTTACTCTACAGGCTATGGCTACACCTTC. It encodes CASSYSTGYGYTF. The chain carries TRBV6-5 and TRBJ1-2; the D gene is possibly TRBD1 (5 bases). The CDR3 is 13 amino acids. V lost 0 bases and J lost 4, with 6 bases in between. CDR1 and CDR2 from the germline V gene are MNHEY and SVGAGI.

The chain joins TRBV13 to TRBJ2-5; 7 bases fit TRBD2. Gene TRBJ2-7 matches the end of the DNA better, so the J call may be wrong. Germline lookup yields CDR1 PRHDT and CDR2 FYEKMQ (reference sequence). The CDR3 sequence is 14 residues long. CDR3 in amino acids: CASSLSGDSYEQYF. As DNA, the CDR3 is TGTGCCAGCAGCCTAAGCGGGGACTCCTACGAGCAGTACTTC.